What follows are 21 T cell receptor beta chains derived from one specimen sequenced in a study of blood T cell repertoires in COVID-19 (dated by TCRdb to about 2020). Library prep was done by the immunoSEQ multiplex PCR assay. The table was pulled from immuneACCESS by TCRdb, which kept in-frame rearrangements only. Such tables lose some clones; where checked, under half of the loss comes from unresolved V genes, and the rest has no known cause. In all, the sample holds 150,000 to 200,000 clones, and under 90% of those were seen once. 13% to 15% of the sample is taken by the ten largest. Sequenced input: peripheral blood. Source of these receptors: a man aged 25 to 40 with active or convalescent COVID-19.

At least ten counts were recorded for this clone. The V call is TRBV6-5, the J call TRBJ2-3, with 9 nucleotides matching TRBD1. J was trimmed by 3 bases and V by 5 bases; bases with no gene match: 6. Looked up from germline, CDR1 is MNHEY and CDR2 is SVGAGI. The CDR3 is made up of 15 amino acids. DNA of the CDR3: TGTGCCAGCAGTCGGGACAGGGAGGGGACAGATACGCAGTATTTT. It codes for CASSRDREGTDTQYF.

In its sample, this clone was seen a few times. V gene TRBV7-9 combines with J gene TRBJ1-2; maybe TRBD1 (5 bases). Germline CDR1 and CDR2: SEHNR and FQNEAQ (reference sequence). This CDR3 spans 12 amino acids. V lost 1 base to trimming and J lost 14 bases, with 14 bases between them. CDR3 sequence: CASSLDSAGRTF. The CDR3 coding sequence is TGTGCCAGCAGCTTAGATTCTGCGGGGCGAACCTTC.

The chain links TRBV6-5 to TRBJ1-3; perhaps TRBD1 as D (6 bases). The CDR3 loop spans 15 amino acids. V lost 5 bases to trimming and J lost 8 bases, with 19 bases between them. Germline assignment: CDR1 MNHEY and CDR2 SVGAGI. CDR3 protein: CASSRQDSAEDTIYF. In nucleotides, the CDR3 is TGTGCCAGCAGTCGACAGGATTCTGCGGAGGACACCATATATTTT.

The chain couples TRBV5-1 to TRBJ2-1, with 9 bases that match TRBD2. V shed 1 base and J 0 bases; nucleotides not matched to a gene: 2. Germline-derived CDR1 and CDR2 are SGHRS and YFSETQ. The CDR3 loop spans 16 amino acids. CDR3 region: CASSLPSGTSYNEQFF. The CDR3 DNA reads as TGCGCCAGCAGCTTGCCTAGCGGGACCTCCTACAATGAGCAGTTCTTC.

This chain joins TRBV30 and TRBJ1-1; tentatively, D is TRBD1 (5 bases). The V gene lost 5 bases and the J gene lost 4 bases, with 11 bases spanning the gap. Germline V lookup: CDR1 GTSNPN, CDR2 SVGIG (reference sequence). This CDR3 is built from 12 residues. Here the CDR3 DNA reads TGTGCCTGGGACGGAGGGGCCACTGAAGCTTTCTTT. Protein product: CAWDGGATEAFF.

This chain uses TRBV7-8 with TRBJ2-5, with unresolved D. The germline V gene encodes CDR1 SGHVS and CDR2 FQNEAQ. Between the trimmed V and J ends, which lost 5 bases and 5 bases, there was a span of 12 bases. The CDR3 contains 13 residues. The CDR3 nucleotides read TGTGCCAGCAGCCCGATCCTCGGGGAGACCCAGTACTTC. As protein: CASSPILGETQYF.

For the CDR3, the DNA is TGTGCCAGCGCCACAGCTAACTATGGCTACACCTTC. Translating it yields CASATANYGYTF. V is TRBV18 and J is TRBJ1-2; no definite D call. Germline V gene data show CDR1 as KGHSH and CDR2 as LQKENI. CDR3 length: 12 residues. The germline V and J ends were trimmed by 8 bases and 0 bases, with 7 bases remaining between them. Looking up the rest from reference TRBV18 and TRBJ1-2 gives the full variable domain: NAGVMQNPRHLVRRRGQEARLRCSPMKGHSHVYWYRQLPEEGLKFMVYLQKENIIDESGMPKERFSAEFPKEGPSILRIQQVVRGDSAAYFCASATANYGYTFGSGTRLTVV.

The chain links TRBV6-5 to TRBJ2-2; 7 positions agree with TRBD2. Germline loops: CDR1 MNHEY, CDR2 SVGAGI. CDR3 size: 11 residues. V gave up 10 bases and J gave up 6 bases; unmatched junction bases: 2. CDR3 loop: CATRGAGELFF. The CDR3 DNA reads as TGTGCCACCCGGGGGGCCGGGGAGCTGTTTTTT.

This clone showed up just once. The chain links TRBV19 to TRBJ1-1; TRBD1 might be the D (5 bases). The germline CDR1 and CDR2 sequences are LNHDA and SQIVND (reference sequence). V was pared by 2 bases and J by 7 bases, with 17 bases between. The CDR3 has 15 residues. CDR3 loop: CASSISPDMVDEAFF. The CDR3 DNA sequence: TGTGCCAGTAGTATATCCCCGGACATGGTCGATGAAGCTTTCTTT.

The V and J genes are TRBV5-1 and TRBJ2-1, with 7 bases fitting TRBD1. This CDR3 spans 14 amino acids. Germline V gene lookup returns CDR1 SGHRS and CDR2 YFSETQ. The junction had 12 bases not matched to a gene; V was cut back by 6 bases and J by 9 bases. The CDR3 sequence: CASTADDRVGEQFF. In DNA, the CDR3 is TGCGCCAGCACCGCCGATGACAGGGTGGGTGAGCAGTTCTTC.

This clone was seen a few times. This rearrangement joins TRBV5-1 to TRBJ1-1; 9 bases are a match to TRBD1. V lost 4 bases, J lost 1 base, and 8 bases stayed unmatched. The CDR3 runs to 16 residues. In germline, CDR1 is SGHRS, CDR2 YFSETQ. The CDR3 sequence: CASSQDRGEGNTEAFF. CDR3 sequence (DNA): TGCGCCAGCAGCCAGGACAGGGGAGAGGGGAACACTGAAGCTTTCTTT.

This chain connects TRBV27 to TRBJ1-5; 7 bases are a match to TRBD1. V shed 8 bases and J 7 bases; nucleotides not matched to a gene: 11. Germline values: CDR1 MNHEY, CDR2 SMNVEV (reference sequence). The CDR3 covers 14 residues. CDR3 region: CASDRAMKRQPQHF. CDR3 DNA sequence: TGTGCCAGCGACAGGGCTATGAAACGGCAGCCCCAGCATTTT.

J is TRBJ1-2 and V is TRBV11-3, with D possibly matching TRBD1 (5 bases). V was clipped by 2 bases and J by 2 bases, with 6 bases between them. This CDR3 region has 13 residues. Germline V gene data show CDR1 as SGHNT and CDR2 as YENEEA. As DNA, the CDR3 is TGTGCCAGCAGCTTAAGACAGAACTATGGCTACACCTTC. Protein: CASSLRQNYGYTF.

J is TRBJ2-5 and V is TRBV19, with D possibly being TRBD2 (6 bases). The germline CDR1 and CDR2 sequences are LNHDA and SQIVND (reference sequence). Trimming removed 8 bases at V and 0 bases at J, with 7 bases between. The length of the CDR3 is 12 residues. The CDR3 region has the DNA TGTGCCAGTGGACTACACCAAGAGACCCAGTACTTC. Protein: CASGLHQETQYF.

The chain links TRBV30 to TRBJ1-1; 11 bases agree with TRBD1. Losses at the gene ends were 7 bases for V and 11 bases for J; bases not matched to a gene: 9. The germline gives CDR1 GTSNPN, CDR2 SVGIG (reference sequence). There are 12 residues in the CDR3. The CDR3 nucleotides are TGTGCCTCTACGGGACAGGGGGTGAATGCTTTCTTT. Residues: CASTGQGVNAFF.

J is TRBJ1-1 and V is TRBV5-6; the match to TRBD1 covers 9 bases. In germline, CDR1 is SGHDT, CDR2 YYEEEE. Trimming removed 4 bases from V and 2 bases from J; junction bases left unmatched: 6. The CDR3 sequence is 15 residues long. CDR3 in amino acids: CASSSGTGRNTEAFF. In DNA form, the CDR3 reads TGTGCCAGCAGCAGCGGGACAGGGAGAAACACTGAAGCTTTCTTT.

The chain joins TRBV7-6 to TRBJ2-7; 7 bases are a match to TRBD2. This CDR3 is 15 amino acids long. V was clipped by 1 base and J by 5 bases; unmatched bases: 8. Germline V CDR1 and CDR2: SGHVS, FNYEAQ. CDR3 DNA: TGTGCCAGCAGCTTAGGGGGCGGGAGTCTCCACGAGCAGTACTTC. Protein product: CASSLGGGSLHEQYF.

The CDR3 DNA is TGTGCCAGTAGTATCCCTGGACAGGGGGCACAGAAAAAACTGTTTTTT. Translated: CASSIPGQGAQKKLFF. This sequence joins TRBV19 and TRBJ1-4; 11 bases fit TRBD1. J gave up 9 bases and V 3 bases, and 9 bases lay outside the gene matches. The CDR3 length is 16 residues. Per germline, CDR1 LNHDA and CDR2 SQIVND (reference sequence). Full variable domain (outside the CDR3, taken from reference TRBV19 and TRBJ1-4): DGGITQSPKYLFRKEGQNVTLSCEQNLNHDAMYWYRQDPGQGLRLIYYSQIVNDFQKGDIAEGYSVSREKKESFPLTVTSAQKNPTAFYLCASSIPGQGAQKKLFFGSGTQLSVL.

The chain recombines TRBV28 with TRBJ2-5; 8 bases fit TRBD2. Trimming removed 6 bases from V and 3 bases from J; junction bases left unmatched: 12. This CDR3 comprises 16 residues. Germline-derived CDR1 and CDR2 are MDHEN and SYDVKM. The CDR3 is CASRPLGVSGEETQYF. DNA for the CDR3: TGTGCCAGCAGACCTCTCGGGGTTAGCGGGGAAGAGACCCAGTACTTC.

The chain recombines TRBV18 with TRBJ1-6, with D possibly being TRBD1 (5 bases). V was cut by 4 bases and J by 9 bases, with 16 bases left in between. This CDR3 is built from 15 residues. Germline V gene data show CDR1 as KGHSH and CDR2 as LQKENI. The CDR3 nucleotides read TGTGCCAGCTCACAGGCTCAGGGATCGCGTTCACCCCTCCACTTT. As protein: CASSQAQGSRSPLHF.

V is TRBV19 and J is TRBJ2-2; D is perhaps TRBD2 (7 bases). V dropped 3 bases and J dropped 1 base, with 12 bases sitting between them. CDR3 length: 16 residues. Germline CDR1 LNHDA, CDR2 SQIVND (reference sequence). For the CDR3, the DNA is TGTGCCAGTAGTATTTTCGGGGGGCGGAACACCGGGGAGCTGTTTTTT. Translating gives CASSIFGGRNTGELFF.